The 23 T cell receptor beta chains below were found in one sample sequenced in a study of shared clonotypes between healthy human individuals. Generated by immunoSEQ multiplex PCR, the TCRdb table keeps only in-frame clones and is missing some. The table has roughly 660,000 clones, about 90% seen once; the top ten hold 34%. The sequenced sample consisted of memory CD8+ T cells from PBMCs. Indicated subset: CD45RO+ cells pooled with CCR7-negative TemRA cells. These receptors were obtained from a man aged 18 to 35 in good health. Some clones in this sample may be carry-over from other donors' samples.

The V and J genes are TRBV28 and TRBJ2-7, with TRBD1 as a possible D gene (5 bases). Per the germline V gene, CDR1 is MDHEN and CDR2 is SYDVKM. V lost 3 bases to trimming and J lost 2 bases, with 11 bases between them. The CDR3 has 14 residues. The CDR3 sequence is CASSFKGFAYEQYF. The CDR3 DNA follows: TGTGCCAGCAGTTTCAAGGGGTTCGCCTACGAGCAGTACTTC.

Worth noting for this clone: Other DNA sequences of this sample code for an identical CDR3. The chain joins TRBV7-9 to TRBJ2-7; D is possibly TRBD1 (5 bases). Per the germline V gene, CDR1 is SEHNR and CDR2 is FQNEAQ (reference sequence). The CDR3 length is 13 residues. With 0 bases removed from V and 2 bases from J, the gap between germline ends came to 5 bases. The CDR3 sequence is CASSLADTYEQYF. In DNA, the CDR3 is TGTGCCAGCAGCTTAGCGGACACCTACGAGCAGTACTTC.

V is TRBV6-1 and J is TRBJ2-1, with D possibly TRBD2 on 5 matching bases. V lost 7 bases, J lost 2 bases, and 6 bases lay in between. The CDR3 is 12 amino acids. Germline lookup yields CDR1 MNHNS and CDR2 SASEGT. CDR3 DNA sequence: TGTGCCAGCACCGGGACCTACAATGAGCAGTTCTTC. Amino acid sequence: CASTGTYNEQFF.

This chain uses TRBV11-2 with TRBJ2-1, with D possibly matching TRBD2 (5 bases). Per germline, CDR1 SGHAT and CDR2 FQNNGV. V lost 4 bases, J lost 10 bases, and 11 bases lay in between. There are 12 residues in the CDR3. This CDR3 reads CASSYRTGEQFF. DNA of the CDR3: TGTGCCAGCAGCTATCGAACGGGGGAGCAGTTCTTC.

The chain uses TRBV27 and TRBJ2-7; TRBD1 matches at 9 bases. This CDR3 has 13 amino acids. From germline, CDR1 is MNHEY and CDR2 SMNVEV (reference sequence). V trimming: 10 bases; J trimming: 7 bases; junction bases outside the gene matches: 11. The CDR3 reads CAIRARDREEQYF. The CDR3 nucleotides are TGTGCCATCCGAGCACGGGACAGGGAAGAGCAGTACTTC.

CDR3 residues: CASSVSTGGYEQYF. The CDR3 DNA reads as TGTGCCAGCAGCGTTTCGACAGGGGGCTACGAGCAGTACTTC. V and J are TRBV9 and TRBJ2-7; 9 bases line up with TRBD1. The CDR3 has 14 residues. Germline V lookup: CDR1 SGDLS, CDR2 YYNGEE. With V trimmed by 2 bases and J by 3 bases, 3 bases remained unmatched. Full variable domain (remainder filled in from reference TRBV9 and TRBJ2-7): DSGVTQTPKHLITATGQRVTLRCSPRSGDLSVYWYQQSLDQGLQFLIQYYNGEERAKGNILERFSAQQFPDLHSELNLSSLELGDSALYFCASSVSTGGYEQYFGPGTRLTVT.

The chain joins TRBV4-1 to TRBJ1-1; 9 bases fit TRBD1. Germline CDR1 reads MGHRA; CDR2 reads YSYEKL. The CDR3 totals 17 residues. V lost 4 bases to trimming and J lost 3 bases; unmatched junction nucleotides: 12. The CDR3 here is CASSPQTGGIRDTEAFF. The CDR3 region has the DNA TGCGCCAGCAGCCCCCAAACAGGGGGCATAAGGGACACTGAAGCTTTCTTT.

This chain's CDR3 is CASSDRDSPLHF. In DNA, the CDR3 is TGCGCCAGCAGCGACAGAGATTCACCCCTCCACTTT. The rearrangement joins TRBV4-3 to TRBJ1-6; tentative D call: TRBD1 (5 bases). The germline V gene has CDR1 LGHNA and CDR2 YSLEER. The CDR3 extends over 12 amino acids. V dropped 5 bases and J dropped 8 bases, with 7 bases sitting between them.

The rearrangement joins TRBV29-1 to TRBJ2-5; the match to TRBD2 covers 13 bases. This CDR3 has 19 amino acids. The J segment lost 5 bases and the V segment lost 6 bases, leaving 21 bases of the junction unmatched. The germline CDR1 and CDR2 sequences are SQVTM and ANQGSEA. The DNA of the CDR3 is TGCAGCGTAGCCCCCGGTCCCCTAACTAGCGGGAGGGCCGGGGAGACCCAGTACTTC. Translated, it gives CSVAPGPLTSGRAGETQYF.

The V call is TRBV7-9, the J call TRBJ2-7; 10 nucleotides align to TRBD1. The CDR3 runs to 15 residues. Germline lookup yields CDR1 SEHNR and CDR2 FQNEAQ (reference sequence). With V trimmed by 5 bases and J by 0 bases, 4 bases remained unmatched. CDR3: CASSTRTGGSYEQYF. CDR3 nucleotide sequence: TGTGCCAGCAGCACCAGGACAGGGGGCTCCTACGAGCAGTACTTC.

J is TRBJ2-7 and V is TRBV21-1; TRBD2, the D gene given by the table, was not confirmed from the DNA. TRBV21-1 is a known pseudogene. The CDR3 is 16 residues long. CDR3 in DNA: TGTGCCAGCAGCAACGCAACGGGAGAGTTCTCCTACGAGCAGTACTTC. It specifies CASSNATGEFSYEQYF.

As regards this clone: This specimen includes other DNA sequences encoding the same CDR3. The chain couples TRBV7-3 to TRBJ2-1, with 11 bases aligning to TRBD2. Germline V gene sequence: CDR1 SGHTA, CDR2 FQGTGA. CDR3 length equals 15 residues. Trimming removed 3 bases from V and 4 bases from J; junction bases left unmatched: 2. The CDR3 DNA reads TGTGCCAGCAGCTTGACTAGCGGGGTTTACAATGAGCAGTTCTTC. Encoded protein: CASSLTSGVYNEQFF.

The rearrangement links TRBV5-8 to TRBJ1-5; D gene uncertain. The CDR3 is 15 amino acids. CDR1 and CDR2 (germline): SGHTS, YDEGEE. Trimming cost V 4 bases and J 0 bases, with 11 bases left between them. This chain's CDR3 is CASSQDRGSNQPQHF. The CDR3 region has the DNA TGTGCCAGCAGCCAAGATCGGGGTAGCAATCAGCCCCAGCATTTT.

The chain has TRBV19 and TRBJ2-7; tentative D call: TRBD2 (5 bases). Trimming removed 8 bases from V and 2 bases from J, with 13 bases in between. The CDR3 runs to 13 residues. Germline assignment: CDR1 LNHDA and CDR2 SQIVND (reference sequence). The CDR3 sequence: CASSGRDPYEQYF. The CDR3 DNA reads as TGTGCCAGTTCTGGGAGAGACCCCTACGAGCAGTACTTC.

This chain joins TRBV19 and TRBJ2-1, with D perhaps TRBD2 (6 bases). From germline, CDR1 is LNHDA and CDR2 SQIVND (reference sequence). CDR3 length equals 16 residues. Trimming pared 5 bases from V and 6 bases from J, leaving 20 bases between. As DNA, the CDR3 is TGTGCCAGTAGTTACGGGGGACCTCTAGGGTTCAATGAGCAGTTCTTC. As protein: CASSYGGPLGFNEQFF.

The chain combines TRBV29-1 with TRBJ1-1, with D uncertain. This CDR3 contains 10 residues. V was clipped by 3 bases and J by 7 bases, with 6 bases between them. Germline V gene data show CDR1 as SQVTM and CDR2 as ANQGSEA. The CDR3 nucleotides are TGCAGCGTTGAGGTGTTTGAAGCTTTCTTT. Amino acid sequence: CSVEVFEAFF.

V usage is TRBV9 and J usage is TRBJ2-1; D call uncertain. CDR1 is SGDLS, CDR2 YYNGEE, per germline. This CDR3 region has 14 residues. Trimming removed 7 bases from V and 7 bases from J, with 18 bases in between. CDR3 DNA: TGTGCCAGCGCTTTGTGGTCGTCTTGGAATGAGCAGTTCTTC. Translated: CASALWSSWNEQFF.

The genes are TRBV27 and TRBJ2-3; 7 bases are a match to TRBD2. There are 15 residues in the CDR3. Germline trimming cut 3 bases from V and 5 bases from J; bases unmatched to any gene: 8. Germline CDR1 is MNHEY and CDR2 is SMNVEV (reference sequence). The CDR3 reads CASSLGGGSGDTQYF. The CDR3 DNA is TGTGCCAGCAGTTTGGGGGGGGGTTCTGGAGATACGCAGTATTTT.

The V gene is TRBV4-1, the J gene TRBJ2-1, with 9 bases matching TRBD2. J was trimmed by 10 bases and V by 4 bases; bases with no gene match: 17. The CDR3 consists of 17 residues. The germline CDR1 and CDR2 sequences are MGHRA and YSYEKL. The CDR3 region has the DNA TGCGCCAGCAGCCGTCGGACTAGCGATCAGCTGGTGGGAGAGCAGTTCTTC. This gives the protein CASSRRTSDQLVGEQFF.

CDR3 loop: CASSPTSGPRETQYF. The CDR3, as DNA: TGTGCCAGCAGTCCTACTAGCGGTCCCAGGGAGACCCAGTACTTC. The genes are TRBV7-9 and TRBJ2-5; 8 bases match TRBD2. The CDR3 loop spans 15 amino acids. Per the germline V gene, CDR1 is SEHNR and CDR2 is FQNEAQ (reference sequence). J gave up 5 bases and V 6 bases, and 11 bases lay outside the gene matches.

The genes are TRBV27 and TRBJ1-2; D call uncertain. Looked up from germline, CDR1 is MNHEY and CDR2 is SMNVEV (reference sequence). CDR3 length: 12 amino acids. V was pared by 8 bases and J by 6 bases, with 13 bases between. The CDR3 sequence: CASGSAGNGYTF. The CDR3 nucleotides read TGTGCCAGCGGGTCGGCTGGAAATGGCTACACCTTC.

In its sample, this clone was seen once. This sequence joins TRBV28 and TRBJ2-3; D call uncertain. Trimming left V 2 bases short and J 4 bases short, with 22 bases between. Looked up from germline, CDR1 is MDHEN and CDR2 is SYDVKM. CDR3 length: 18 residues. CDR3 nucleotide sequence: TGTGCCAGCAGTTTACAGGCGGCTACGCCTCAGCAGCCAGATACGCAGTATTTT. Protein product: CASSLQAATPQQPDTQYF.

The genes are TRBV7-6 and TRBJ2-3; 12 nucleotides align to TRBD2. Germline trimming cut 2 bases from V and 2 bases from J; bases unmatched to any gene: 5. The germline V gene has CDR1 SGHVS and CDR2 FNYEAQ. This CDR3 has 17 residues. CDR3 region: CASSLSRLAGATDTQYF. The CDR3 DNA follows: TGTGCCAGCAGCTTATCCCGACTAGCGGGGGCCACAGATACGCAGTATTTT.